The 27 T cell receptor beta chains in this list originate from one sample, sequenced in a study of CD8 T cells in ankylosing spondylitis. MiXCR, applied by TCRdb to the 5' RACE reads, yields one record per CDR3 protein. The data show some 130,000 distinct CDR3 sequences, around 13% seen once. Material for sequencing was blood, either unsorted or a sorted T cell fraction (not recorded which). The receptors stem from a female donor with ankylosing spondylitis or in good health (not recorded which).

CDR3 in amino acids: CSASKAGDLNTQYF. CDR3 DNA sequence: TGCAGTGCTAGTAAGGCGGGGGATTTGAATACGCAGTATTTT. V gene TRBV20-1 combines with J gene TRBJ2-3; 7 bases map to TRBD2. Germline V gives CDR1 DFQATT, CDR2 SNEGSKA (reference sequence). This CDR3 has 14 amino acids. V dropped 3 bases and J dropped 7; count of bases not matched to a gene: 10.

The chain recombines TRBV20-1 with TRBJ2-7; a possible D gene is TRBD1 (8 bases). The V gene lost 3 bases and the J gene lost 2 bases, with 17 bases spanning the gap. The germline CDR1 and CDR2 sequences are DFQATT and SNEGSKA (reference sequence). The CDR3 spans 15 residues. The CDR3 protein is CSASRQQGGPYEQYF. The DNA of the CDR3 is TGCAGTGCTAGCCGTCAACAGGGGGGGCCCTACGAGCAGTACTTC.

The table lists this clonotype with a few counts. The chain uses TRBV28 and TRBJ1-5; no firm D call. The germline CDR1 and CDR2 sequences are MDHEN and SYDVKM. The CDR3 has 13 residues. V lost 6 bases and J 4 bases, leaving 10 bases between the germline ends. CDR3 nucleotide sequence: TGTGCCAGCAGCCCACCCGAGAATCAGCCCCAGCATTTT. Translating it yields CASSPPENQPQHF.

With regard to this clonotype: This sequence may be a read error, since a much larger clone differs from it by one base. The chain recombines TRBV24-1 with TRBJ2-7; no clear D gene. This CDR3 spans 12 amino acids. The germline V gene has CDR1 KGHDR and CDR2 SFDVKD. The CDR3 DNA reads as TGTGTCACCAGTGATTTCGGATACGAGCAGTACTTC. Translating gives CVTSDFGYEQYF.

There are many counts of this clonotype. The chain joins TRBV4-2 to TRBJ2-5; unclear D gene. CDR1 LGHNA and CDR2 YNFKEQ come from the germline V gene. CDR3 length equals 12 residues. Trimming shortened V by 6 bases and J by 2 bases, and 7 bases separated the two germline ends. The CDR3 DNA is TGTGCCAGCAGTAGGGCTCAAGAGACCCAGTACTTC. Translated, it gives CASSRAQETQYF.

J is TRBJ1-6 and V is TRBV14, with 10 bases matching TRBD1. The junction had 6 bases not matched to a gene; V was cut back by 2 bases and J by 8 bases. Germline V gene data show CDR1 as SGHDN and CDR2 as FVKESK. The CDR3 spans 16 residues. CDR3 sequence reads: CASSQRDRGHDSPLHF. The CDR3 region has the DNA TGTGCCAGCAGCCAACGAGACAGGGGGCATGATTCACCCCTCCACTTT.

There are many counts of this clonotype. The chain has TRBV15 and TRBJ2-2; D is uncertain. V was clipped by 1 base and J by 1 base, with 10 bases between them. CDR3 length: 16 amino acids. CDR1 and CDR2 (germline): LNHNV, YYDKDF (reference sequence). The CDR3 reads CATSRGRRLNTGELFF. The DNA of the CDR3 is TGTGCCACCAGCAGAGGCCGGCGCCTGAACACCGGGGAGCTGTTTTTT.

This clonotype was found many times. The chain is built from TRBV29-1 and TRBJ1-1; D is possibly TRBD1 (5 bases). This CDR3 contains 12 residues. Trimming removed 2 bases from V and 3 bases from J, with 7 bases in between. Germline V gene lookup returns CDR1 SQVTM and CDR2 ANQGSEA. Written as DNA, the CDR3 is TGCAGCGTTGAACGGGGGGACACTGAAGCTTTCTTT. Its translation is CSVERGDTEAFF.

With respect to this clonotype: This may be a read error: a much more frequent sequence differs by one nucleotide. The CDR3 here is CASRSGVPQNTEAFF. CDR3 DNA: TGTGCCAGCAGATCGGGTGTACCGCAGAACACTGAAGCTTTCTTT. The chain recombines TRBV7-2 with TRBJ1-1, with no clear D. Germline V gene lookup returns CDR1 SGHTA and CDR2 FQGNSA. V lost 6 bases and J 1 base, leaving 15 bases between the germline ends. This CDR3 is built from 15 residues.

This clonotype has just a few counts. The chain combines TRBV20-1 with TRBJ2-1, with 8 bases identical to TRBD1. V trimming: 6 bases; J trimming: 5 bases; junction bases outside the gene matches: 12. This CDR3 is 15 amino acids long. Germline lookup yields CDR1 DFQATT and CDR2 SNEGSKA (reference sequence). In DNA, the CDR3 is TGCAGTGCCGCTTCCCCTGGACAGGGCAACAATGAGCAGTTCTTC. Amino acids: CSAASPGQGNNEQFF.

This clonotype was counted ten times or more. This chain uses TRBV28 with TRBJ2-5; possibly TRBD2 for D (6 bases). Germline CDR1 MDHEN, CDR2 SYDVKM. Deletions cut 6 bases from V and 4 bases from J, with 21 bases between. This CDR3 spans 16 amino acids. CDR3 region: CASRITGLGRTETQYF. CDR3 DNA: TGTGCCAGCAGGATCACAGGTTTGGGGAGGACAGAGACCCAGTACTTC. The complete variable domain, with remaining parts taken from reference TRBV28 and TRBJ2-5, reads DVKVTQSSRYLVKRTGEKVFLECVQDMDHENMFWYRQDPGLGLRLIYFSYDVKMKEKGDIPEGYSVSREKKERFSLILESASTNQTSMYLCASRITGLGRTETQYFGPGTRLLVL.

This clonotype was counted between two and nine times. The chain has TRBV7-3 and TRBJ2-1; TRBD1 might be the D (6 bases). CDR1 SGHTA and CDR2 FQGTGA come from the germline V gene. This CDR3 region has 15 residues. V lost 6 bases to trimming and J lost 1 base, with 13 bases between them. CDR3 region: CASSSQGRSYNEQFF. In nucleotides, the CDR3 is TGTGCCAGCAGTTCTCAGGGGAGATCCTACAATGAGCAGTTCTTC.

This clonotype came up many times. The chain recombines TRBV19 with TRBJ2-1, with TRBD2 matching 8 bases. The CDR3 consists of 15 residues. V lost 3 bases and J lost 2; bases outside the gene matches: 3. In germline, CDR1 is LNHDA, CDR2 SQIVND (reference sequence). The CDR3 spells CASSITSGPYNEQFF. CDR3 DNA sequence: TGTGCCAGTAGTATTACTAGCGGACCCTACAATGAGCAGTTCTTC.

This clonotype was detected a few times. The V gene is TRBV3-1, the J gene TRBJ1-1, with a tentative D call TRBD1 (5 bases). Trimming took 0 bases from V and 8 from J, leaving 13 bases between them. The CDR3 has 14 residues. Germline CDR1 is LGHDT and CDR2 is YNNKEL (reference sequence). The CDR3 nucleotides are TGTGCCAGCAGCCAAGATTGGGGCAGGGCGGAAGCTTTCTTT. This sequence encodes CASSQDWGRAEAFF.

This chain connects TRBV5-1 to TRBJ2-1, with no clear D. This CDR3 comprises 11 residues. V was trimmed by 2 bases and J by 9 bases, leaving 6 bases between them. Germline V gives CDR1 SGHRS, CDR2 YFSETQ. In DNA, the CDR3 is TGCGCCAGCAGCTTCGCGGTTGAGCAGTTCTTC. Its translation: CASSFAVEQFF.

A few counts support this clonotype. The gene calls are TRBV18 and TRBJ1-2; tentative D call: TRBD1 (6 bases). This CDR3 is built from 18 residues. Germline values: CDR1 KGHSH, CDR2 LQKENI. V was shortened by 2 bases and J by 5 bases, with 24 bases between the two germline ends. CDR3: CASSPEAGARMARYGYTF. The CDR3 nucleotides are TGTGCCAGCTCACCAGAGGCAGGGGCCAGAATGGCTCGTTATGGCTACACCTTC.

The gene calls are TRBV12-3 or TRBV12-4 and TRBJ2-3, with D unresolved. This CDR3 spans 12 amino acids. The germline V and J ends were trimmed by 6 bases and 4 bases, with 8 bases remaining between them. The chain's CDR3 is CASSPEADTQYF. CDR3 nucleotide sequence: TGTGCCAGCAGCCCCGAGGCAGATACGCAGTATTTT.

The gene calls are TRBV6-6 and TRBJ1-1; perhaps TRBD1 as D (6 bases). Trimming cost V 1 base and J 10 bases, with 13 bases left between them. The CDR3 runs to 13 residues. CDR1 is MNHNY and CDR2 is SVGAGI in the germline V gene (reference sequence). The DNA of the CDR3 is TGTGCCAGCAGTTACTTAGATACAGGGCTAGCTTTCTTT. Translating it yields CASSYLDTGLAFF.

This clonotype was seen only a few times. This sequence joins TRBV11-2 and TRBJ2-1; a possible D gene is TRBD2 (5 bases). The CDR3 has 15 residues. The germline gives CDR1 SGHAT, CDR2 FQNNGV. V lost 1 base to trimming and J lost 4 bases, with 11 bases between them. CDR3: CASSLGVGDYNEQFF. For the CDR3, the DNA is TGTGCCAGCAGCTTAGGTGTCGGGGATTACAATGAGCAGTTCTTC.

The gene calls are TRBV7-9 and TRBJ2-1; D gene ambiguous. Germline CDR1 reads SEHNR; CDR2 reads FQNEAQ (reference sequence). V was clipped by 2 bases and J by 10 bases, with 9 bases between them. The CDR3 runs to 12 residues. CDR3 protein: CASSLSLKEQFF. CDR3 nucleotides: TGTGCCAGCAGCTTATCCCTCAAGGAGCAGTTCTTC.

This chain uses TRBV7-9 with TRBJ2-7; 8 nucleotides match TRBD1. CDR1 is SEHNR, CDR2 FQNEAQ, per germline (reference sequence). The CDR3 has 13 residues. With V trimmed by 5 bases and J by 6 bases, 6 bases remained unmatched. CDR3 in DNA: TGTGCCAGCAGCCTGGGACAGGCCCTCGAGCAGTACTTC. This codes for CASSLGQALEQYF. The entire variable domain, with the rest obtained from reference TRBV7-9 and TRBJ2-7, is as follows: DTGVSQNPRHKITKRGQNVTFRCDPISEHNRLYWYRQTLGQGPEFLTYFQNEAQLEKSRLLSDRFSAERPKGSFSTLEIQRTEQGDSAMYLCASSLGQALEQYFGPGTRLTVT.

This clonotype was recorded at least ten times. CDR3 sequence reads: CATSSSISRGDTQYF. CDR3 nucleotides: TGTGCCACCAGCAGCTCCATATCCCGGGGGGATACGCAGTATTTT. The genes are TRBV15 and TRBJ2-3; TRBD2 might be the D (6 bases). Looked up from germline, CDR1 is LNHNV and CDR2 is YYDKDF (reference sequence). The length of the CDR3 is 15 residues. Trimming cost V 3 bases and J 6 bases, with 16 bases left between them. Together with reference TRBV15 and TRBJ2-3, the CDR3 gives the full variable domain: DAMVIQNPRYQVTQFGKPVTLSCSQTLNHNVMYWYQQKSSQAPKLLFHYYDKDFNNEADTPDNFQSRRPNTSFCFLDIRSPGLGDTAMYLCATSSSISRGDTQYFGPGTRLTVL.

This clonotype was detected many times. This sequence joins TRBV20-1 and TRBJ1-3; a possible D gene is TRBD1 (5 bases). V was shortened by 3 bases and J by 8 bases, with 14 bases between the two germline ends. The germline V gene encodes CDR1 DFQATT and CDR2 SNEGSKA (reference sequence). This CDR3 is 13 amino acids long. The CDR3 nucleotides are TGCAGTGCTAGTGGGCCAGGGACTGACACCATATATTTT. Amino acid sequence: CSASGPGTDTIYF.

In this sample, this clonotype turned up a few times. CDR3 coding DNA: TGCAGTGCTAGACCGACCGGTAATTCACCCCTCCACTTT. This translates into CSARPTGNSPLHF. The chain recombines TRBV20-1 with TRBJ1-6; D not certain. The CDR3 is made up of 13 amino acids. CDR1 is DFQATT and CDR2 is SNEGSKA in the germline V gene (reference sequence). The V end was cut by 2 bases, the J end by 6 bases, with 8 bases between.

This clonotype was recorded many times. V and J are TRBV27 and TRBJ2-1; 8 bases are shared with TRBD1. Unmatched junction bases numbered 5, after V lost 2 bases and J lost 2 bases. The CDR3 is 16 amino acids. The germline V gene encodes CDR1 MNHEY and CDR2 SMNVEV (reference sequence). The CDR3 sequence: CASSLSRTGTYNEQFF. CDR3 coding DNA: TGTGCCAGCAGTTTAAGTCGGACAGGGACCTACAATGAGCAGTTCTTC.

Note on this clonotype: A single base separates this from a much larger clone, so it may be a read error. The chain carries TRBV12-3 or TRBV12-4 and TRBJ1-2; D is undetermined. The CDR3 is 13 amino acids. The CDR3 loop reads CASSLSRIDGHTF. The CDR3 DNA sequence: TGTGCCAGCAGTTTATCAAGGATTGATGGCCACACCTTC.

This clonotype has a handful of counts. In DNA, the CDR3 is TGTGCCAGCAGCCATCCGACAGGGGGCAAAGAGACCCAGTACTTC. It encodes CASSHPTGGKETQYF. The rearrangement uses TRBV7-9 and TRBJ2-5; the match to TRBD1 covers 10 bases. The CDR3 is 15 amino acids. Germline values: CDR1 SEHNR, CDR2 FQNEAQ (reference sequence). V trimming: 5 bases; J trimming: 3 bases; junction bases outside the gene matches: 6.